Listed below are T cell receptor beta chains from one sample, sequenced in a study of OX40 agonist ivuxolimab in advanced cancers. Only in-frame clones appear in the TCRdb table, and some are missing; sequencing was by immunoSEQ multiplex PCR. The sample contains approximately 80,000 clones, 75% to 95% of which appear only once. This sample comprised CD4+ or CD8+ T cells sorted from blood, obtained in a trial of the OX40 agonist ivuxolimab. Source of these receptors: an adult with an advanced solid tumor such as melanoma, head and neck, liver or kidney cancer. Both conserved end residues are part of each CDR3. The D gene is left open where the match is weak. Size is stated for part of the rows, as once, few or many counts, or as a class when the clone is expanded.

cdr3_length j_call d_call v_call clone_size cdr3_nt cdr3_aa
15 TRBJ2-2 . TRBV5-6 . TGTGCCAGCAGCTTGGGGGACGGATACACCGGGGAGCTGTTTTTT CASSLGDGYTGELFF
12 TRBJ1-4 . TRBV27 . TGTGCCAGCGGCTTTCGAAGGGAAAAACTGTTTTTT CASGFRREKLFF
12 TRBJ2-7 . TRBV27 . TGTGCCAGCAGTAACAGGGTCCACGAGCAGTACTTC CASSNRVHEQYF
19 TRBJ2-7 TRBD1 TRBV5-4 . TGTGCCAGCAGTGTTACAAGTGCAGGGGGCTTCCCCCTCTCCTACGAGCAGTACTTC CASSVTSAGGFPLSYEQYF
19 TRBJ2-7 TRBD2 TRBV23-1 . TGCGCCAGCAGTCGTTGTACTGGACTAGCGGGCCCCCAGACCTACGAGCAGTACTTC CASSRCTGLAGPQTYEQYF
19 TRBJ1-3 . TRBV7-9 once TGTGCCAGCAGCCGACTCTCCGGGACCAGAGGGAGCCTTCGGAACACCATATATTTT CASSRLSGTRGSLRNTIYF
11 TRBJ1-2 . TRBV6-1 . TGTGCCATCAGGGGCAATTATGGCTACACCTTC CAIRGNYGYTF
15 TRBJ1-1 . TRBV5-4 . TGTGCCAGCAGCTGGGGGATTTCGGGGAACACTGAAGCTTTCTTT CASSWGISGNTEAFF
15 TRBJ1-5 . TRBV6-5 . TGTGCCAGCAGTTACGGCGGGGGACCCAATCAGCCCCAGCATTTT CASSYGGGPNQPQHF
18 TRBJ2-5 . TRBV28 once TGTGCCAGCAGTTTGAAGTACGCGCAGGGGCCCCTGCAAGAGACCCAGTACTTC CASSLKYAQGPLQETQYF
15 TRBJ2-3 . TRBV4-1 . TGCGCCAGCAGCCAAGTAGGCAGTAGCACAGATACGCAGTATTTT CASSQVGSSTDTQYF
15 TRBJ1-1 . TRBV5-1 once TGCGCCAGCAGCTCCGCGGGGTCTAGGAACACTGAAGCTTTCTTT CASSSAGSRNTEAFF
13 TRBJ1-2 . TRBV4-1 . TGCGCCAGCAGCCAAGATGGGCTGAATGGCTACACCTTC CASSQDGLNGYTF
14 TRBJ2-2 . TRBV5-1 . TGCGCCAGCTCTCGAAGGGAGAACACCGGGGAGCTGTTTTTT CASSRRENTGELFF
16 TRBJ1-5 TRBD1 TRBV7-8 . TGTGCCAGCAGCTTAGCTAGGGACAGGAGCAATCAGCCCCAGCATTTT CASSLARDRSNQPQHF
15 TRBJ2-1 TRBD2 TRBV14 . TGTGCCAGCAGCCGTTTGTCTAGCGGATACAATGAGCAGTTCTTC CASSRLSSGYNEQFF
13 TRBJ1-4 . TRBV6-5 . TGTGCCAGCAGTTGGGCGAGGGACGAAAAACTGTTTTTT CASSWARDEKLFF
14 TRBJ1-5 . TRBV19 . TGTGCCAGTAGTCCGGGGGCAGGACCGCAGCCCCAGCATTTT CASSPGAGPQPQHF
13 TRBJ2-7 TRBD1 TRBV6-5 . TGTGCCAGCAGTTATAGGGACAGGAACGAGCAGTACTTC CASSYRDRNEQYF
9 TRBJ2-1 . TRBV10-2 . TGCGCCAGCAGTGAGGAGCAGTTCTTC CASSEEQFF
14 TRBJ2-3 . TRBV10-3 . TGTGCCATCAGTGAGTCAGGGTCGGCAGATACGCAGTATTTT CAISESGSADTQYF
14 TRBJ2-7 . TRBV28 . TGTGCCACCGTCCCTGGGGGAAGAGGGTACGAGCAGTACTTC CATVPGGRGYEQYF
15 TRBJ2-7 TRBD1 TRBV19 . TGTGCCAGTAGGTTCCGGACAGGGGGGACCTACGAGCAGTACTTC CASRFRTGGTYEQYF
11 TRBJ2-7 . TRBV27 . TGTGCCAGCAGTCCCTCCGACGAGCAGTACTTC CASSPSDEQYF
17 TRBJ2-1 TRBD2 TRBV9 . TGTGCCAGCAGCCAATCAGGAGGGCTAGCGGGACTCTATGAGCAGTTCTTC CASSQSGGLAGLYEQFF
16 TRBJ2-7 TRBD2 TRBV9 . TGTGCCAGCAGCGTAGTAGTCCTAGCGGGAAGATACGAGCAGTACTTC CASSVVVLAGRYEQYF
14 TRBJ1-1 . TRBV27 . TGTGCCAGCAGGCGACAGGAGGAGAACACTGAAGCTTTCTTT CASRRQEENTEAFF
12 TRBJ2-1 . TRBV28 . TGTGCCAGCAGGGTTTCCTACAATGAGCAGTTCTTC CASRVSYNEQFF
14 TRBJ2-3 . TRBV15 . TGTGCCACCAGCAGGGGATACGGGTCAGATACGCAGTATTTT CATSRGYGSDTQYF
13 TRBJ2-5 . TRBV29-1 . TGCAGCGCCCGAGGGGGGGCCCAAGAGACCCAGTACTTC CSARGGAQETQYF
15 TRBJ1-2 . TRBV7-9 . TGTGCCAGCAGCATGGGGACCTTAGCTAACTATGGCTACACCTTC CASSMGTLANYGYTF
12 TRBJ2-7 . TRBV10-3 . TGTGCCATCAGGTCTGGTACCTACGAGCAGTACTTC CAIRSGTYEQYF
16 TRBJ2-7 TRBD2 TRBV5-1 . TGCGCCAGCAGCCCTGGGGGGGGACTAGCGACTCTCGAGCAGTACTTC CASSPGGGLATLEQYF
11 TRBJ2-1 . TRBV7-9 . TGTGCCAGCAGCACCAGCCTCGGGCAGTTCTTC CASSTSLGQFF
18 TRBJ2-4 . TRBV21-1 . TGTGCCAGCAGCCCCAAGTGGGAGGGGAAGGTGCCCAAAAACATTCAGTACTTC CASSPKWEGKVPKNIQYF
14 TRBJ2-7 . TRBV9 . TGTGCCAGCAGCCCCCAGGACTGGTCCTACGAGCAGTACTTC CASSPQDWSYEQYF
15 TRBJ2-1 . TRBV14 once TGTGCCAGCAGCGAACACGTGAGCTCCTACAATGAGCAGTTCTTC CASSEHVSSYNEQFF
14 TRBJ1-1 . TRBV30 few TGTGCCAGGGGCTGGACGGGGATGAACACTGAAGCTTTCTTT CARGWTGMNTEAFF
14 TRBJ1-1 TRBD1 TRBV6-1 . TGTGCCAGCAGCCGACCGGGACAGGCAACTGAAGCTTTCTTT CASSRPGQATEAFF
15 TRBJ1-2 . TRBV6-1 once TGTGCCAGCAGTGAAGCGGACTCAGCTAACTATGGCTACACCTTC CASSEADSANYGYTF
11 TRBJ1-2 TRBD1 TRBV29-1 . TGCAGCGCAGACAGGGACTATGGCTACACCTTC CSADRDYGYTF
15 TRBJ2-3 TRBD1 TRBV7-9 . TGTGCCAGCAGCCCGGGACAGAGAGACACAGATACGCAGTATTTT CASSPGQRDTDTQYF
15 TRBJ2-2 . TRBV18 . TGTGCCAGCTCCTCGGGAGTATCGAACACCGGGGAGCTGTTTTTT CASSSGVSNTGELFF
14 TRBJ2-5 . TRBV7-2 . TGTGCCAGCAGCTCCTCCGGGACACAAGAGACCCAGTACTTC CASSSSGTQETQYF
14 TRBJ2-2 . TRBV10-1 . TGCGCCAGCAGTTCAGGTCATAGCACCGGGGAGCTGTTTTTT CASSSGHSTGELFF
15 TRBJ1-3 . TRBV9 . TGTGCCAGCAGCCCCCTCCGGGACTCTGGAAACACCATATATTTT CASSPLRDSGNTIYF
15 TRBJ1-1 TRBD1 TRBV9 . TGTGCCAGCAGCGCCGGACAGGGGGTGAACACTGAAGCTTTCTTT CASSAGQGVNTEAFF
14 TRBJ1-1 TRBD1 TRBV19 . TGTGCCAGTAGTGAAACAGGGGGCGTCACTGAAGCTTTCTTT CASSETGGVTEAFF